These 9 T cell receptor beta chains were sequenced from one sample in a study of cytomegalovirus exposure and HLA in healthy donors. Profiling relied on immunoSEQ multiplex PCR, and the TCRdb table lists in-frame clones only, not all of them. The sample carries about 360,000 clones, about nine tenths recorded once. The sequenced material came from PBMCs. The receptors were sampled from a young woman in good health and CMV-seronegative.

The V and J genes are TRBV7-6 and TRBJ2-3; 10 bases agree with TRBD1. The CDR3 length is 16 residues. The germline V gene encodes CDR1 SGHVS and CDR2 FNYEAQ. The J segment lost 3 bases and the V segment lost 8 bases, leaving 11 bases of the junction unmatched. CDR3 amino acids: CASARVGTGVTDTQYF. The CDR3 DNA follows: TGTGCCAGCGCCCGGGTGGGGACAGGGGTAACAGATACGCAGTATTTT.

The chain joins TRBV4-1 to TRBJ2-7, with D tentatively TRBD2 (6 bases). This CDR3 contains 17 residues. Trimming cost V 2 bases and J 0 bases, with 17 bases left between them. Germline CDR1 and CDR2: MGHRA and YSYEKL. CDR3 loop: CASSQIGGGLGSYEQYF. The CDR3 nucleotides read TGCGCCAGCAGCCAAATAGGTGGGGGGTTAGGCTCCTACGAGCAGTACTTC.

The CDR3 here is CAISEPFQVGGQDTQYF. CDR3 in DNA: TGTGCCATCAGTGAACCTTTCCAGGTGGGGGGGCAAGATACGCAGTATTTT. V is TRBV10-3 and J is TRBJ2-3, with a tentative D call TRBD2 (7 bases). The germline gives CDR1 ENHRY, CDR2 SYGVKD. Trimming took 3 bases from V and 5 from J, leaving 21 bases between them. This CDR3 comprises 17 residues.

This chain connects TRBV5-1 to TRBJ2-2; D may be TRBD1 (5 bases). With 3 bases removed from V and 7 bases from J, the gap between germline ends came to 19 bases. This CDR3 has 16 amino acids. The germline V gene has CDR1 SGHRS and CDR2 YFSETQ. CDR3 loop: CASSSDPLGANGELFF. CDR3 in DNA: TGCGCCAGCAGCTCGGACCCCTTAGGGGCGAACGGGGAGCTGTTTTTT.

V and J are TRBV18 and TRBJ1-2; 7 bases are shared with TRBD1. Germline lookup yields CDR1 KGHSH and CDR2 LQKENI. Trimming removed 3 bases from V and 0 bases from J; junction bases left unmatched: 4. This CDR3 comprises 15 residues. The CDR3 DNA is TGTGCCAGCTCACCGGGACAGCAAGCTAACTATGGCTACACCTTC. Amino acids: CASSPGQQANYGYTF.

The rearrangement uses TRBV29-1 and TRBJ2-5, with 9 bases fitting TRBD1. Trimming at V came to 6 bases and at J to 2 bases, leaving 4 bases not matched to a gene. Germline CDR1 and CDR2: SQVTM and ANQGSEA. The CDR3 length is 13 residues. The CDR3 sequence: CSVFGQGQETQYF. The CDR3 nucleotides read TGCAGCGTCTTTGGACAGGGGCAAGAGACCCAGTACTTC.

The chain carries TRBV4-1 and TRBJ2-7; TRBD1 is a possible D gene (6 bases). The ends were cut back, 2 bases at V and 4 bases at J, with 18 bases in the middle. The CDR3 spans 16 residues. Per the germline V gene, CDR1 is MGHRA and CDR2 is YSYEKL. CDR3 sequence reads: CASSQSTVNRAYEQYF. CDR3 in DNA: TGCGCCAGCAGCCAAAGTACAGTTAACAGGGCATACGAGCAGTACTTC.

This chain connects TRBV5-1 to TRBJ1-5, with D maybe TRBD1 (5 bases). The CDR3 length is 14 residues. Germline CDR1 and CDR2: SGHRS and YFSETQ. V lost 4 bases and J lost 2, with 10 bases in between. The CDR3 is CASSATDRNQPQHF. Written as DNA, the CDR3 is TGCGCCAGCAGCGCGACAGACCGCAATCAGCCCCAGCATTTT.

This clone has a single count. This chain's CDR3 is CASSSSGGGDGGYTF. CDR3 bases: TGTGCCAGCAGTTCCTCCGGGGGGGGTGATGGCGGCTACACCTTC. The rearrangement uses TRBV28 and TRBJ1-2, with D possibly being TRBD1 (5 bases). CDR3 length: 15 amino acids. V was shortened by 4 bases and J by 8 bases, with 20 bases between the two germline ends. CDR1 is MDHEN and CDR2 is SYDVKM in the germline V gene.